The entry below describes one T cell receptor (beta chain). The entry originates in a study of chronic HIV infection and antiretroviral therapy. CDR1 SGHRS and CDR2 YFSETQ come from the germline V gene. The CDR3 runs to 13 residues. The ends were cut back, 0 bases at V and 9 bases at J, with 10 bases in the middle. TCRdb reprocessed the 5' RACE reads with MiXCR, giving one entry per CDR3 protein. The table records some 43,000 distinct CDR3 sequences, under 20% of them present only once. The clonotype comes from an adult who had HIV and had not received antiretroviral therapy, or was an uninfected healthy control (not recorded which). Sequencing was carried out using peripheral blood. V and J are TRBV5-1 and TRBJ2-4; a weak D match, TRBD2 (6 bases). CDR3 nucleotide sequence: TGCGCCAGCAGCTTGGCCGGGAGTATCATTCAGTACTTC. This translates into CASSLAGSIIQYF.